This TCR beta chain was profiled in a study of blood T cell repertoires in COVID-19. Study at large: COVID-19 samples, acute and convalescent, were from the United States, Italy and Spain. PBMCs, B-cell-depleted T cells, or T cells provided the cDNA or gDNA that made up the material.

Original methodology: Estimation of nucleated cell counts was performed using reference gene primer amplification. Measured with immunoSEQ multiplex PCR; TCRdb has only the in-frame clones, and not every one. The DNA was the basis for D and trimming; V, J and clone size are from that table. Here the sample spans some 150,000 clones, around nine tenths being singletons. Sequencing input: peripheral blood. The sequence was collected from a woman aged 70-85 years with acute or convalescent COVID-19.

CDR3 sequence: CASSRTGLSGELFF. The DNA for the CDR3 is TGTGCCAGCAGCCGGACAGGGCTCAGCGGGGAGCTGTTTTTT. This chain connects TRBV11-3 to TRBJ2-2, with TRBD1 matching over 8 bases. This CDR3 has 14 amino acids. The J segment lost 7 bases and the V segment lost 5 bases, leaving 6 bases of the junction unmatched. Germline loops: CDR1 SGHNT, CDR2 YENEEA.